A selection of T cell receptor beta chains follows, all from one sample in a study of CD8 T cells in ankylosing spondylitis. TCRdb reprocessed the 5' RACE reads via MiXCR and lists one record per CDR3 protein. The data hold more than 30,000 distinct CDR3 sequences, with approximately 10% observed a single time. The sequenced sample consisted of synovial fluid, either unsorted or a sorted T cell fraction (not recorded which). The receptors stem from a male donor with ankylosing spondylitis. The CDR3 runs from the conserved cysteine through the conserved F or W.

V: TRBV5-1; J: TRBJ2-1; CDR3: CASSLEGGVNEQFF
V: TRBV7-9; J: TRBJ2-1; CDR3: CATDPGQGPNQQFF
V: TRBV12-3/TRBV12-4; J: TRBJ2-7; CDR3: CASSPKDWHSYEQYF
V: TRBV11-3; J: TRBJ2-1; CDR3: CASSSPISGSFYNEQFF
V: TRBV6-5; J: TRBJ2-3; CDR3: CASRLAGGGADTQYF
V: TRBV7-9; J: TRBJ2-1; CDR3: CASSPSTAREQFF
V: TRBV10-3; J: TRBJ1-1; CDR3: CAISEGGQGSNEAFF
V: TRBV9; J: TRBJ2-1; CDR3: CASSVAPLAPGNEQFF
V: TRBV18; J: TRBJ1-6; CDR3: CASSPPRESANSPLHF
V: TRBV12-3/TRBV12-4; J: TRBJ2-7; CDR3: CASSFMGTSYEQYF
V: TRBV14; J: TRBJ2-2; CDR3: CASSQAGELFF
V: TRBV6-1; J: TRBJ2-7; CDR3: CASSDPPIPSYEQYF
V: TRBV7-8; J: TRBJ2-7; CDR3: CASSLGTGGAYEQYF
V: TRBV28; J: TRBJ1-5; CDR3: CASNIDRETQPQHF
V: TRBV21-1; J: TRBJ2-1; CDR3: CASSKVGCSYNEQFF
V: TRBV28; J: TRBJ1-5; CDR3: CASSFTGMTGQPQHF